The 24 T cell receptor beta chains listed next were all sequenced from one sample in a study of cytomegalovirus exposure and HLA in healthy donors. Primers included in the PCR were 60 Vbeta and 13 Jbeta primers. Repertoires were generated with immunoSEQ multiplex PCR, while TCRdb's copy carries only in-frame clones and drops some. The sample lists roughly 170,000 clones; around 86% were seen once. The sequencing sample was made of PBMCs. The source of these receptors is a man aged 50-60 years in good health and CMV-seronegative.

The chain employs TRBV7-9 and TRBJ2-1, with 7 bases identical to TRBD2. The CDR3 spans 13 residues. Unmatched junction bases numbered 7, after V lost 4 bases and J lost 10 bases. Germline V gives CDR1 SEHNR, CDR2 FQNEAQ (reference sequence). The CDR3 DNA is TGTGCCAGCAGCTCGGGGGTAGCGGGCGAGCAGTTCTTC. The encoded protein is CASSSGVAGEQFF.

The rearrangement links TRBV28 to TRBJ1-2, with 7 bases lining up with TRBD1. Germline assignment: CDR1 MDHEN and CDR2 SYDVKM. V was clipped by 6 bases and J by 8 bases; unmatched bases: 9. The CDR3 covers 13 residues. The CDR3 DNA is TGTGCCAGCAGAAGACAGGGAAGATGGGGCTACACCTTC. It yields the protein CASRRQGRWGYTF.

The chain carries TRBV19 and TRBJ1-1; 8 bases map to TRBD1. Germline lookup yields CDR1 LNHDA and CDR2 SQIVND (reference sequence). The CDR3 contains 16 residues. After removal of 5 bases from V and 1 base from J, the junction contained 9 bases not matched to a gene. Here the CDR3 DNA reads TGTGCCAGTAGTTGGAAAACAGGGGGGGCGAACACTGAAGCTTTCTTT. Its protein product is CASSWKTGGANTEAFF.

The rearrangement links TRBV6-1 to TRBJ1-1; a possible D gene is TRBD1 (6 bases). CDR1 is MNHNS and CDR2 is SASEGT in the germline V gene. V lost 7 bases, J lost 2 bases, and 14 bases lay in between. The CDR3 covers 14 residues. The CDR3 nucleotides are TGTGCCAGCATTTATGGGGGCTACAACACTGAAGCTTTCTTT. Its protein product is CASIYGGYNTEAFF.

The table lists this clone with a few counts. V and J are TRBV5-6 and TRBJ2-5, with TRBD2 as a possible D gene (7 bases). The V end was cut by 7 bases, the J end by 5 bases, with 18 bases between. The CDR3 is made up of 14 amino acids. The germline gives CDR1 SGHDT, CDR2 YYEEEE. Here the CDR3 reads CASAAIGGEETQYF. CDR3 sequence (DNA): TGTGCCAGCGCCGCAATAGGGGGGGAGGAGACCCAGTACTTC. Filled out from reference TRBV5-6 and TRBJ2-5, the complete variable domain reads DAGVTQSPTHLIKTRGQQVTLRCSPKSGHDTVSWYQQALGQGPQFIFQYYEEEERQRGNFPDRFSGHQFPNYSSELNVNALLLGDSALYLCASAAIGGEETQYFGPGTRLLVL.

This clone was found once. The V and J genes are TRBV9 and TRBJ2-7, with a tentative D call TRBD2 (5 bases). The V gene's germline CDR1 is SGDLS and CDR2 YYNGEE. The CDR3 covers 15 residues. Trimming removed 0 bases at V and 0 bases at J, with 10 bases between. The CDR3 sequence is CASSVGGAASYEQYF. DNA for the CDR3: TGTGCCAGCAGCGTAGGGGGAGCAGCCTCCTACGAGCAGTACTTC.

V gene TRBV5-1 combines with J gene TRBJ2-4; TRBD1 agrees at 7 bases. With 4 bases clipped from V and 1 base from J, the junction kept 5 bases outside the gene matches. CDR3 length: 15 amino acids. Germline lookup yields CDR1 SGHRS and CDR2 YFSETQ. CDR3 nucleotide sequence: TGCGCCAGCAGCACTGGGACAGACGCCAAAAACATTCAGTACTTC. Protein sequence: CASSTGTDAKNIQYF.

The rearrangement joins TRBV6-5 to TRBJ2-7; tentatively, D is TRBD1 (5 bases). This CDR3 has 15 residues. Per the germline V gene, CDR1 is MNHEY and CDR2 is SVGAGI. Trimming took off 5 bases at V and 2 bases at J, with 16 bases between the two ends. The CDR3 spells CASSVRVYAAYEQYF. The CDR3 nucleotides read TGTGCCAGCAGTGTCAGGGTCTACGCAGCCTACGAGCAGTACTTC.

The rearrangement links TRBV30 to TRBJ1-5; possible D gene TRBD1, 5 bases. The V and J ends lost 2 bases and 4 bases respectively, with 24 bases between them. The CDR3 runs 18 residues. Germline V CDR1 and CDR2: GTSNPN, SVGIG (reference sequence). CDR3 DNA sequence: TGTGCCTGGAGTTCCTCGAGGTACCAGGGCTTTACTAATCAGCCCCAGCATTTT. It specifies CAWSSSRYQGFTNQPQHF.

The chain has TRBV7-2 and TRBJ1-6, with 8 bases lining up with TRBD1. Trimming at V came to 2 bases and at J to 10 bases, leaving 7 bases not matched to a gene. Germline loops: CDR1 SGHTA, CDR2 FQGNSA. The CDR3 sequence is 15 residues long. CDR3 in amino acids: CASSLRQGSESPLHF. DNA of the CDR3: TGTGCCAGCAGCTTAAGACAGGGGAGTGAATCACCCCTCCACTTT.

This chain uses TRBV19 with TRBJ2-6, with a weak D call TRBD1 (6 bases). The CDR3 runs to 15 residues. The V and J ends lost 1 base and 2 bases respectively, with 6 bases between them. Germline V gene data show CDR1 as LNHDA and CDR2 as SQIVND (reference sequence). In DNA, the CDR3 is TGTGCCAGTAGTATAGCAGGGGCTGGGGCCAACGTCCTGACTTTC. Its translation: CASSIAGAGANVLTF.

V is TRBV7-2 and J is TRBJ2-6; possibly TRBD2 for D (6 bases). V was trimmed by 5 bases and J by 4 bases, leaving 12 bases between them. Germline V lookup: CDR1 SGHTA, CDR2 FQGNSA. The CDR3 is 15 amino acids. This CDR3 reads CASSPRGSGANVLTF. Written as DNA, the CDR3 is TGTGCCAGCAGCCCGCGGGGATCCGGGGCCAACGTCCTGACTTTC.

This sequence joins TRBV30 and TRBJ2-7; 8 positions agree with TRBD2. From germline, CDR1 is GTSNPN and CDR2 SVGIG (reference sequence). CDR3 length: 12 residues. The trim removed 5 bases at V and 4 bases at J, leaving 4 bases unmatched. This CDR3 is CAWGLAYYEQYF. CDR3 bases: TGTGCCTGGGGACTAGCCTATTACGAGCAGTACTTC.

The rearrangement uses TRBV5-4 and TRBJ2-7, with D maybe TRBD1 (6 bases). Trimming stripped 1 base from V and 5 bases from J, with 10 bases between. The CDR3 length is 13 residues. Germline-derived CDR1 and CDR2 are SGHNT and YYREEE (reference sequence). The CDR3 sequence: CASSLTGIDEQYF. Here the CDR3 DNA reads TGTGCCAGCAGCTTGACAGGGATTGACGAGCAGTACTTC.

This sequence joins TRBV4-3 and TRBJ1-5; D unclear. The V end lost 2 bases, the J end lost 0 bases, and 14 bases lay between the germline ends. In germline, CDR1 is LGHNA, CDR2 YSLEER. The CDR3 is 17 amino acids. CDR3 region: CASSQTTKSPSNQPQHF. The CDR3 DNA follows: TGCGCCAGCAGCCAAACAACCAAATCTCCTAGCAATCAGCCCCAGCATTTT.

CDR3 sequence: CASSPSGGQNQPQHF. CDR3 bases: TGTGCCAGCTCACCAAGCGGGGGACAGAATCAGCCCCAGCATTTT. The chain has TRBV18 and TRBJ1-5; 7 positions match TRBD1. V lost 2 bases, J lost 4 bases, and 5 bases stayed unmatched. The length of the CDR3 is 15 residues. In germline, CDR1 is KGHSH, CDR2 LQKENI.

The rearrangement links TRBV2 to TRBJ1-5; TRBD1 matches 7 bases. CDR3 size: 14 residues. The V segment lost 6 bases and the J segment 9 bases; nucleotides outside the gene matches: 11. Germline CDR1 and CDR2: SNHLY and FYNNEI. The CDR3 region has the DNA TGTGCCAGCAGGTTGGACAGGCTTCAAGGGCCCCAGCATTTT. It specifies CASRLDRLQGPQHF.

V and J are TRBV5-1 and TRBJ1-1; 12 bases map to TRBD1. The germline gives CDR1 SGHRS, CDR2 YFSETQ. Losses at the gene ends were 2 bases for V and 1 base for J; bases not matched to a gene: 6. The CDR3 sequence is 17 residues long. Here the CDR3 DNA reads TGCGCCAGCAGCTTCTTAGGGACAGGGGGCACGAACACTGAAGCTTTCTTT. This codes for CASSFLGTGGTNTEAFF.

The chain uses TRBV19 and TRBJ1-3, with a possible D match to TRBD1 (5 bases). V gave up 7 bases and J gave up 2 bases, with 12 bases separating them. Germline CDR1 and CDR2: LNHDA and SQIVND (reference sequence). There are 14 residues in the CDR3. CDR3 sequence: CASTPQGTGNTIYF. CDR3 coding DNA: TGTGCCAGTACCCCTCAGGGCACTGGAAACACCATATATTTT.

The chain links TRBV6-5 to TRBJ2-7; 11 nucleotides match TRBD2. The CDR3 totals 16 residues. V shed 0 bases, J shed 4 bases, and the junction held 5 bases outside the gene matches. Germline loops: CDR1 MNHEY, CDR2 SVGAGI. The CDR3 nucleotides are TGTGCCAGCAGTTACTCCGGGACTAGCGGCCAGTACGAGCAGTACTTC. This gives the protein CASSYSGTSGQYEQYF.

This clone was picked up a small number of times. V usage is TRBV18 and J usage is TRBJ1-1, with D possibly being TRBD1 (5 bases). Between the trimmed V and J ends, which lost 4 bases and 3 bases, there was a span of 12 bases. The CDR3 has 14 residues. The germline gives CDR1 KGHSH, CDR2 LQKENI. CDR3 residues: CASSQRDSHTEAFF. The CDR3 DNA reads as TGTGCCAGCTCACAACGGGACTCACACACTGAAGCTTTCTTT.

The chain links TRBV7-3 to TRBJ2-2, with 9 bases fitting TRBD2. Looked up from germline, CDR1 is SGHTA and CDR2 is FQGTGA. CDR3 length: 17 amino acids. J was trimmed by 2 bases and V by 5 bases; bases with no gene match: 9. CDR3 in DNA: TGTGCCAGCAGCCCCCGGGGCGGGGGGGTTAACACCGGGGAGCTGTTTTTT. Amino acid sequence: CASSPRGGGVNTGELFF. The complete variable domain, with remaining parts taken from reference TRBV7-3 and TRBJ2-2, reads GAGVSQTPSNKVTEKGKYVELRCDPISGHTALYWYRQSLGQGPEFLIYFQGTGAADDSGLPNDRFFAVRPEGSVSTLKIQRTERGDSAVYLCASSPRGGGVNTGELFFGEGSRLTVL.

The chain joins TRBV7-2 to TRBJ2-4; TRBD2 matches 14 bases. CDR1 SGHTA and CDR2 FQGNSA come from the germline V gene. This CDR3 contains 17 residues. The V gene end was trimmed by 4 bases and the J gene end by 7 bases; junction bases not matched to a gene: 9. CDR3 in DNA: TGTGCCAGCAGCTCGCGACTAGCGGGGGGGCGGGGGAACATTCAGTACTTC. Amino acids: CASSSRLAGGRGNIQYF.

This rearrangement joins TRBV23-1 to TRBJ2-3; 9 bases are a match to TRBD1. TRBV23-1 is marked as an open reading frame, function uncertain. This CDR3 is built from 15 residues. Germline trimming cut 9 bases from V and 3 bases from J; bases unmatched to any gene: 10. In DNA form, the CDR3 reads TGCGCCAGGGGTGGCCGGGACAGGGTAACAGATACGCAGTATTTT. It specifies CARGGRDRVTDTQYF.